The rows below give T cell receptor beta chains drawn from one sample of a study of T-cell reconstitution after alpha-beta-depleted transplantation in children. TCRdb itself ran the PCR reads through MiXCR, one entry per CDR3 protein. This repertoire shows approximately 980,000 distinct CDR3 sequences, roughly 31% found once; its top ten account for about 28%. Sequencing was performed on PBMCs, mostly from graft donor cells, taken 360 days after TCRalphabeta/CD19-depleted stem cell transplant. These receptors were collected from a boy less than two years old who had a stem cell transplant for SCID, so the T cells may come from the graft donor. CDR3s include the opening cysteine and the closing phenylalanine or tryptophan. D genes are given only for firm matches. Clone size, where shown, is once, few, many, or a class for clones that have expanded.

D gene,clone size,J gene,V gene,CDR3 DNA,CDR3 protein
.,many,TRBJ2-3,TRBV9,TGTGCCAGCAGCGTAGCTAAGGGACCCCCCGCAGATACGCAGTATTTT,CASSVAKGPPADTQYF
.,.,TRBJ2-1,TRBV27,TGTGCCAGCAGTCCGTCGACTGGGGCCGCCTACAATGAGCAGTTCTTC,CASSPSTGAAYNEQFF
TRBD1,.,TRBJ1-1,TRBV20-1,TGCAGTGCGCCGGGACAGACGAACACTGAAGCTTTCTTT,CSAPGQTNTEAFF
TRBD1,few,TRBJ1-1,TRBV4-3,TGCGCCAGCAGCCAAAGCGTGACAGGGGGTCGAGACACTGAAGCTTTCTTT,CASSQSVTGGRDTEAFF
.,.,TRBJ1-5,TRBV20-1,TGCAGTGCCCTAGAGATGGGCGAGCCCAGTGGATGGTCTTATTTGAGCAATCAGCCCCAGCATTTT,CSALEMGEPSGWSYLSNQPQHF
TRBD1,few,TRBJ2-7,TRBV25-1,TGTGCCAGCGTTCCCGGGACAGTTGGCTACGAGCAGTACTTC,CASVPGTVGYEQYF
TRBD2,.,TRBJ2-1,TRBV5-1,TGCGCCAGCAGCTTGGAGCCCCGGGAGGCTGGGCAGTTCTTC,CASSLEPREAGQFF
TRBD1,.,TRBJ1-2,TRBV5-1,TGCGCCAGAAGCTCCGGGACAGACTATGGCTACACCTTC,CARSSGTDYGYTF
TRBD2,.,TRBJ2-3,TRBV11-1,TGTGCCAGCAGCATCGGGACTAGCGGGGGTCTGAGCACAGATACGCAGTATTTT,CASSIGTSGGLSTDTQYF
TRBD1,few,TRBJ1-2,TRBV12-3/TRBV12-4,TGTGCCAGCAGTCTCATGAGGACAGGGGGTCATGGCTACACCTTC,CASSLMRTGGHGYTF
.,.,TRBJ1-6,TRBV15,TGTGCCACCAGCAGAGTCGGGGAACGGAATTCACCCCTCCACTTT,CATSRVGERNSPLHF
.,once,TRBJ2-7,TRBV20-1,TGCAGTGCTAGCCGGTCGAAGGGGCCGTACGAGCAGTACTTC,CSASRSKGPYEQYF
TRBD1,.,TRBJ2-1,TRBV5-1,TGCGCCACCGCTCAGGGGGCGCCTTACAATGAGCAGTTCTTC,CATAQGAPYNEQFF
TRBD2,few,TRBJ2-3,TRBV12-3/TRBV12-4,TGTGCCAGCAGTTTATATGGGACTAGCGGGGTGGATACGCAGTATTTT,CASSLYGTSGVDTQYF
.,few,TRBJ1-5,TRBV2,TGTGCCAGCAGTCAGAACGGGCTCCTCGTAGGGCCCCAGCATTTT,CASSQNGLLVGPQHF
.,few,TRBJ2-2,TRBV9,TGTGCCAGCAGAAGACAGTCGAACACCGGGGAGCTGTTTTTT,CASRRQSNTGELFF
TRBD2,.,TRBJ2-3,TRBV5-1,TGCGCCAGCAAGGTGACTAGCGGGGGTACAGATACGCAGTATTTT,CASKVTSGGTDTQYF
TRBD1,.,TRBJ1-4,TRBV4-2,TGTGCCAGCAGCCAGAGGGACAGGGAAATAGAAAAACTGTTTTTT,CASSQRDREIEKLFF
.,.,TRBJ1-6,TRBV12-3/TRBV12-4,TGTGCCAGCAGTTTTGGGGGGCAGGGTTCACCCCTCCACTTT,CASSFGGQGSPLHF
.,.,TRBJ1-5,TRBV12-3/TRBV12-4,TGTGCCAGCAGTTTATATTTGGGGGGCCGAGGGCAGCCCCAGCATTTT,CASSLYLGGRGQPQHF
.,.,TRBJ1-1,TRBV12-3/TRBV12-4,TGTGCCAGCAGTTTAGGGGGAAGAGCTTTCTTT,CASSLGGRAFF
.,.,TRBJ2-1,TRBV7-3,TGTGCCAGCAGCTCAGGCGCCGGGCCGTACTACAATGAGCAGTTCTTC,CASSSGAGPYYNEQFF
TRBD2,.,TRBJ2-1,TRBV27,TGTGCCAGCAGTTCCCGGTCCGGGCGGGGGAGGTATGAGCAGTTCTTC,CASSSRSGRGRYEQFF
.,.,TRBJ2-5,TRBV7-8,TGTGCCAGCAGCTTAGTCCGCGGGACTCCAAGGGGGACCCAGTACTTC,CASSLVRGTPRGTQYF